These T cell receptor beta chains were read from a single sample in a study of tissue T cells after allogeneic stem cell transplantation. Sequenced by immunoSEQ multiplex PCR; TCRdb stores in-frame clones only, minus some. The sample gives 3,500 to 4,500 clones, around 70% of which show up once; roughly 10% is in the top ten. The sequencing used left colon tissue, collected at autopsy. All receptors derive from a woman aged 18 to 55 with breast cancer. Each CDR3 is given with its conserved first and last residue. The D gene is left open where the match is weak. The size field is filled for only some rows; it gives once, few, many or a size class.

clone_size: .; v_call: TRBV6-6; d_call: .; j_call: TRBJ1-5; cdr3_aa: CASRRSEGGQPQHF; cdr3_nt: TGTGCCAGCAGGAGGTCAGAGGGGGGGCAGCCCCAGCATTTT
clone_size: .; v_call: TRBV29-1; d_call: .; j_call: TRBJ1-1; cdr3_aa: CSVEEPPGQGNTEAFF; cdr3_nt: TGCAGCGTTGAAGAGCCCCCTGGGCAGGGCAACACTGAAGCTTTCTTT
clone_size: .; v_call: TRBV6-2/TRBV6-3; d_call: .; j_call: TRBJ1-3; cdr3_aa: CASSPGDRRLSGNTIYF; cdr3_nt: TGTGCCAGCAGCCCTGGAGACAGGAGACTCTCTGGAAACACCATATATTTT
clone_size: .; v_call: TRBV7-9; d_call: .; j_call: TRBJ2-1; cdr3_aa: CASSHTSAGYNEQFF; cdr3_nt: TGTGCCAGCAGCCATACATCTGCGGGTTACAATGAGCAGTTCTTC
clone_size: .; v_call: TRBV4-3; d_call: .; j_call: TRBJ2-3; cdr3_aa: CASSQVYSIRTDTQYF; cdr3_nt: TGCGCCAGCAGCCAAGTATACTCTATAAGGACAGATACGCAGTATTTT
clone_size: .; v_call: TRBV4-3; d_call: TRBD2; j_call: TRBJ2-3; cdr3_aa: CASSPTPQAGTDTQYF; cdr3_nt: TGCGCCAGCAGCCCGACCCCCCAAGCGGGGACAGATACGCAGTATTTT
clone_size: .; v_call: TRBV18; d_call: .; j_call: TRBJ2-3; cdr3_aa: CASSPQTDTQYF; cdr3_nt: TGTGCCAGCTCACCACAGACAGATACGCAGTATTTT
clone_size: .; v_call: TRBV11-1; d_call: .; j_call: TRBJ1-6; cdr3_aa: CASSIGTDYNSPLHF; cdr3_nt: TGTGCCAGCAGCATAGGGACGGACTATAATTCACCCCTCCACTTT
clone_size: .; v_call: TRBV7-3; d_call: .; j_call: TRBJ2-1; cdr3_aa: CASSLKTYEKGVYNEQFF; cdr3_nt: TGTGCCAGCAGCTTAAAAACCTATGAAAAGGGGGTCTACAATGAGCAGTTCTTC
clone_size: once; v_call: TRBV18; d_call: TRBD1; j_call: TRBJ1-6; cdr3_aa: CASSLLGGGAGNSPLHF; cdr3_nt: TGTGCCAGCTCATTGTTGGGAGGGGGCGCCGGGAATTCACCCCTCCACTTT
clone_size: few; v_call: TRBV19; d_call: .; j_call: TRBJ2-1; cdr3_aa: CASSAPGTINEQFF; cdr3_nt: TGTGCCAGTAGTGCTCCCGGGACCATCAATGAGCAGTTCTTC
clone_size: .; v_call: TRBV11-2; d_call: TRBD2; j_call: TRBJ2-1; cdr3_aa: CASSPPPSGRYEQFF; cdr3_nt: TGTGCCAGCAGCCCCCCGCCTAGCGGGAGATATGAGCAGTTCTTC
clone_size: .; v_call: TRBV25-1; d_call: .; j_call: TRBJ1-3; cdr3_aa: CASSGPGNTIYF; cdr3_nt: TGTGCCAGCAGCGGCCCCGGAAACACCATATATTTT
clone_size: few; v_call: TRBV11-2; d_call: TRBD1; j_call: TRBJ1-2; cdr3_aa: CASSPSRDSSYGYTF; cdr3_nt: TGTGCCAGCAGCCCATCTCGGGACAGCTCCTATGGCTACACCTTC
clone_size: .; v_call: TRBV7-3; d_call: TRBD2; j_call: TRBJ2-1; cdr3_aa: CASSSLTSGPYNEQFF; cdr3_nt: TGTGCCAGCAGCTCCCTGACTAGCGGTCCATACAATGAGCAGTTCTTC
clone_size: few; v_call: TRBV3-1/TRBV3-2; d_call: .; j_call: TRBJ1-3; cdr3_aa: CASSQDYTGGNTIYF; cdr3_nt: TGTGCCAGCAGCCAAGATTACACGGGTGGAAACACCATATATTTT
clone_size: .; v_call: TRBV4-3; d_call: .; j_call: TRBJ2-1; cdr3_aa: CASSQEAGRSYNEQFF; cdr3_nt: TGCGCCAGCAGCCAAGAGGCGGGCCGCTCCTACAATGAGCAGTTCTTC
clone_size: few; v_call: TRBV30; d_call: TRBD1; j_call: TRBJ1-5; cdr3_aa: CAWSVMGTADQPQHF; cdr3_nt: TGTGCCTGGAGTGTAATGGGGACAGCCGATCAGCCCCAGCATTTT